Listed here are 6 T cell receptor beta chains from one sample, sequenced in a study of blood T cells in healthy people across ages. Next came a second PCR, run for about 6 to 12 cycles, which used a sample-barcoded 5' primer along with a J-beta primer mix. TCRdb analysed the 5' RACE reads with MiXCR anew, one entry per CDR3 protein. The sample lists 1,500,000 or so distinct CDR3 sequences, about 45% seen once, with approximately 4.1% in the top ten. Sequencing input: blood. The receptors here all came from a woman aged 18-29 years in good health.

This clonotype was observed many times. V usage is TRBV7-9 and J usage is TRBJ1-2; perhaps TRBD1 as D (5 bases). The V end lost 3 bases, the J end lost 3 bases, and 8 bases lay between the germline ends. Germline V CDR1 and CDR2: SEHNR, FQNEAQ (reference sequence). The CDR3 sequence is 13 residues long. CDR3 region: CASSLAGHYGYTF. CDR3 coding DNA: TGTGCCAGCAGCTTGGCGGGACACTATGGCTACACCTTC.

This clonotype was counted a few times. The chain combines TRBV27 with TRBJ2-1; D uncertain. Germline V gene sequence: CDR1 MNHEY, CDR2 SMNVEV (reference sequence). The V and J ends lost 2 bases and 6 bases respectively, with 8 bases between them. This CDR3 contains 13 residues. CDR3: CASSLGPFNEQFF. The CDR3, as DNA: TGTGCCAGCAGTTTAGGCCCCTTCAATGAGCAGTTCTTC.

This clonotype showed up just a few times. The rearrangement joins TRBV4-3 to TRBJ1-1; no reliable D call. V dropped 4 bases and J dropped 0 bases, with 9 bases sitting between them. The CDR3 runs 14 residues. Germline assignment: CDR1 LGHNA and CDR2 YSLEER. The CDR3 DNA reads as TGCGCCAGCAGCCCCGGCTATATGAACACTGAAGCTTTCTTT. Translation: CASSPGYMNTEAFF.

This rearrangement joins TRBV28 to TRBJ2-5, with D possibly matching TRBD2 (6 bases). The end of the DNA is better explained by TRBJ2-7, so the J call may be wrong. Germline CDR1 reads MDHEN; CDR2 reads SYDVKM. The CDR3 length is 15 residues. CDR3 sequence: CASSLTAGRSYEQYF. The CDR3 DNA sequence: TGTGCCAGCAGTTTAACCGCGGGGCGATCCTACGAGCAGTACTTC.

V and J are TRBV9 and TRBJ2-7; D uncertain. V gave up 0 bases and J gave up 0 bases, with 10 bases separating them. Looked up from germline, CDR1 is SGDLS and CDR2 is YYNGEE. This CDR3 contains 15 residues. Here the CDR3 reads CASSVDSTGSYEQYF. The CDR3 DNA is TGTGCCAGCAGCGTAGACTCCACGGGCTCCTACGAGCAGTACTTC.

The rearrangement joins TRBV20-1 to TRBJ2-1; TRBD2 agrees at 8 bases. The CDR3 is 16 amino acids. J was trimmed by 2 bases and V by 3 bases; bases with no gene match: 9. Germline V gene sequence: CDR1 DFQATT, CDR2 SNEGSKA (reference sequence). The CDR3 loop is CSASRVRGGPYNEQFF. DNA for the CDR3: TGCAGTGCTAGTAGAGTACGGGGGGGCCCCTACAATGAGCAGTTCTTC.